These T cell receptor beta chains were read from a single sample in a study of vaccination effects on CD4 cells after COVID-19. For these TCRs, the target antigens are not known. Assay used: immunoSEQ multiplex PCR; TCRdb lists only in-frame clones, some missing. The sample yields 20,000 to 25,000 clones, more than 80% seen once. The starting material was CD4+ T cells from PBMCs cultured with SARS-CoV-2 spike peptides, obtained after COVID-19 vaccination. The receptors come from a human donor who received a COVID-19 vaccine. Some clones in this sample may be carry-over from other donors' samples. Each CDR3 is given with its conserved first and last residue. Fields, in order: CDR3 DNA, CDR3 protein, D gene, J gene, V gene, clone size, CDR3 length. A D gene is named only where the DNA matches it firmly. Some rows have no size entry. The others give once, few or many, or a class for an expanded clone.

TGTGCCAGCAGCTTAAGGCGCCAGGGACCCACAGATACGCAGTATTTT | CASSLRRQGPTDTQYF | . | TRBJ2-3 | TRBV7-2 | . | 16
TGTGCCAGCAACCTCCACCCCTCACAGGGGCTGGCTGGAAACACCATATATTTT | CASNLHPSQGLAGNTIYF | TRBD1 | TRBJ1-3 | TRBV5-8 | . | 18
TGCGCCAGCAGCCACCCAAGGACATCCTTGAAAGGGACTAACTATGGCTACACCTTC | CASSHPRTSLKGTNYGYTF | . | TRBJ1-2 | TRBV4-3 | . | 19
TGTGCCAGTAGTTCCGCTGGTGGCGAGCCGAGATCACCTGGAAACACCATATATTTT | CASSSAGGEPRSPGNTIYF | . | TRBJ1-3 | TRBV6-2/TRBV6-3 | . | 19
TGTGCCAGCGGGGAGGACATGAACTATGGCTACACCTTC | CASGEDMNYGYTF | . | TRBJ1-2 | TRBV2 | few | 13
TGTGCCAGCAGTTTTCCCCTCGTGGGGGGGCTACAGCCCCAGCATTTT | CASSFPLVGGLQPQHF | . | TRBJ1-5 | TRBV28 | . | 16
TGTGCCAGCGCGGGGGGGGTGGCTAATGAAAAACTGTTTTTT | CASAGGVANEKLFF | . | TRBJ1-4 | TRBV6-5 | medium-sized | 14
TGTGCCACCAGTGACTCACAGGGAATAGGACAGCCCCAGCATTTT | CATSDSQGIGQPQHF | . | TRBJ1-5 | TRBV24-1 | . | 15
TGTGCCAGCAGCGCTAACGCAGCGCCCACTGGGTATGGCTACACCTTC | CASSANAAPTGYGYTF | . | TRBJ1-2 | TRBV9 | . | 16
TGCGCCAGCAGCTCAGCGGGGGGCTCTTACAATGAGCAGTTCTTC | CASSSAGGSYNEQFF | TRBD2 | TRBJ2-1 | TRBV5-1 | . | 15
TGTGCCAGCGCCTATGCCGGGGATGGGGCAACTAATGAAAAACTGTTTTTT | CASAYAGDGATNEKLFF | . | TRBJ1-4 | TRBV21-1 | . | 17
TGTGCCAGCAGGGCCGGGACAGAAGGGTACACCATATATTTT | CASRAGTEGYTIYF | TRBD1 | TRBJ1-3 | TRBV2 | . | 14
TGTGCCACCAGCAGACCCCCGGGTGGAGGGGGAGATCAGCCCCAGCATTTT | CATSRPPGGGGDQPQHF | . | TRBJ1-5 | TRBV15 | few | 17
TGTGCCAGCAGCCAACGACAGGGGCCCACTGAAGCTTTCTTT | CASSQRQGPTEAFF | TRBD1 | TRBJ1-1 | TRBV4-2 | . | 14
TGCGCCAGCAGCACTGGGACAGGGGGACAACCCCTCCACTTT | CASSTGTGGQPLHF | TRBD1 | TRBJ1-6 | TRBV5-1 | once | 14
TGCGCCAGCAGCTTGGAGTCCCCTAATGGAAATTCACCCCTCCACTTT | CASSLESPNGNSPLHF | . | TRBJ1-6 | TRBV5-1 | . | 16
TGTGCCAGCAGCGTAGTTGTACAAATGAACACTGAAGCTTTCTTT | CASSVVVQMNTEAFF | . | TRBJ1-1 | TRBV9 | . | 15
TGTGCCAGCCGACCTGGGGGTACGAACACCGGGGAGCTGTTTTTT | CASRPGGTNTGELFF | . | TRBJ2-2 | TRBV6-4 | . | 15
TGTGCCAGCAGTCCGAACCCGGACAGCCAAGAGACCCAGTACTTC | CASSPNPDSQETQYF | . | TRBJ2-5 | TRBV6-5 | . | 15
TGTGCCAGCAGCTTAGGGGGCTGGGCCAACGTCCTGACTTTC | CASSLGGWANVLTF | TRBD1 | TRBJ2-6 | TRBV5-6 | medium-sized | 14
TGCGCCAGCAGACAGGGGAACACTGAAGCTTTCTTT | CASRQGNTEAFF | . | TRBJ1-1 | TRBV10-2 | . | 12
TGTGCCAGCTCAACACAGGGGGAAGCTTCTGGCTACACCTTC | CASSTQGEASGYTF | TRBD1 | TRBJ1-2 | TRBV18 | . | 14
TGTGCCAGCAGCTTCCAACCTGGGAACACCGGGGAGCTGTTTTTT | CASSFQPGNTGELFF | . | TRBJ2-2 | TRBV7-3 | . | 15
TGTGCCACCAGAGGACAGGGGGCATCGGACATTCAGTACTTC | CATRGQGASDIQYF | TRBD1 | TRBJ2-4 | TRBV24-1 | . | 14
TGTGCCACCAGTGAAGGGGGTTCCGCAGATACGCAGTATTTT | CATSEGGSADTQYF | . | TRBJ2-3 | TRBV24-1 | . | 14
TGTGCCAGCAGGCGACAGGGTGCCCGAAACACCATATATTTT | CASRRQGARNTIYF | TRBD1 | TRBJ1-3 | TRBV28 | . | 14
TGTGCCACCAGCGGGACAGGCACTTACAATGAGCAGTTCTTC | CATSGTGTYNEQFF | TRBD1 | TRBJ2-1 | TRBV24-1 | . | 14
TGTGCCAGCGTTAGGGTCTGGGGAGGGAATTCACCCCTCCACTTT | CASVRVWGGNSPLHF | . | TRBJ1-6 | TRBV6-5 | . | 15
TGTGCCAGTAGTATGGGGGCGTTAACGAACACCGGGGAGCTGTTTTTT | CASSMGALTNTGELFF | . | TRBJ2-2 | TRBV19 | . | 16
TGTGCCAGCAGCCCAAGGGACCGTCAAGAGACCCAGTACTTC | CASSPRDRQETQYF | . | TRBJ2-5 | TRBV7-2 | . | 14
TGCGCCAGCAGCTTGGATACCGGGAATACGCAGTATTTT | CASSLDTGNTQYF | . | TRBJ2-3 | TRBV5-1 | . | 13
TGTGCCATCAGTGAGGCAGGGGGTAATTCACCCCTCCACTTT | CAISEAGGNSPLHF | TRBD1 | TRBJ1-6 | TRBV10-3 | . | 14
TGTGCCAGCAGCGTAGGAGCAGGGACCCCTTCGAACTATGGCTACACCTTC | CASSVGAGTPSNYGYTF | . | TRBJ1-2 | TRBV9 | few | 17
TGTGCCAGCAGCTTATCGGTCCGTGGCAGGGAAGAGACCCAGTACTTC | CASSLSVRGREETQYF | . | TRBJ2-5 | TRBV7-7 | . | 16
TGTGCCAGCAGCTTAGGGTGGCAGGAATCACCCCTCCACTTT | CASSLGWQESPLHF | . | TRBJ1-6 | TRBV7-9 | . | 14
TGTGCCAGCAGTTACTTGGCTCGAGGGATTAATTCACCCCTCCACTTT | CASSYLARGINSPLHF | . | TRBJ1-6 | TRBV6-5 | . | 16
TGCGCCAGCAGCCAAGAACTTCGGACTGCCCAGTACTTC | CASSQELRTAQYF | . | TRBJ2-5 | TRBV4-3 | . | 13
TGTGCCAGCAGCTTGGTCGAGGCGGCGAACACTGAAGCTTTCTTT | CASSLVEAANTEAFF | . | TRBJ1-1 | TRBV5-6 | . | 15
TGCGCCAGCAGCTTGGACCCTTGGACAGGGGCGAGCAATCAGCCCCAGCATTTT | CASSLDPWTGASNQPQHF | TRBD1 | TRBJ1-5 | TRBV5-1 | . | 18
TGTGCCAGCAGCTTGGGGCGACAGGGAGCTGGAAACACCATATATTTT | CASSLGRQGAGNTIYF | TRBD1 | TRBJ1-3 | TRBV5-5 | . | 16
TGTGCCAGTAGTATACAGGGTCGGCAGGACACTGAAGCTTTCTTT | CASSIQGRQDTEAFF | . | TRBJ1-1 | TRBV19 | . | 15
TGTGCCAGCAGCCAAGGGAATGAGCAGTTCTTC | CASSQGNEQFF | . | TRBJ2-1 | TRBV6-5 | . | 11
TGTGCCAGCAGCCCCCGACAGAGCTCCTATAATTCACCCTTCCACTTT | CASSPRQSSYNSPFHF | . | TRBJ1-6 | TRBV11-2 | . | 16
TGTGCCAGTAGTATAAAGGCTGTCATTGGTGCAGATACGCAGTATTTT | CASSIKAVIGADTQYF | . | TRBJ2-3 | TRBV19 | . | 16
TGCGCCAGCAGCTCTCTGGAGACAGGGAGTACTGAAGCTTTCTTT | CASSSLETGSTEAFF | TRBD1 | TRBJ1-1 | TRBV5-1 | . | 15
TGCGCCAGCAGCTTGGCGGGTGGTGCAGATACGCAGTATTTT | CASSLAGGADTQYF | . | TRBJ2-3 | TRBV5-1 | . | 14
TGTGCCAGTAGTAGAAGGGGGACAGGGGTCGCTGAAGCTTTCTTT | CASSRRGTGVAEAFF | TRBD1 | TRBJ1-1 | TRBV19 | . | 15
TGTGCCAGCAGTAGGGCAGGGGGCACCTATGGCTACACCTTC | CASSRAGGTYGYTF | TRBD1 | TRBJ1-2 | TRBV28 | . | 14
TGCGCCAGCAGTCTCAGACCGGGACAGGGACTTTCACCCCTCCACTTT | CASSLRPGQGLSPLHF | TRBD1 | TRBJ1-6 | TRBV4-1 | once | 16
TGTGCCAGCAGCTTAGACGCAGGGAGCTATGGCTACACCTTC | CASSLDAGSYGYTF | . | TRBJ1-2 | TRBV11-2 | . | 14
TGCGCCAGCAGCCAAGACCACTTCACTAATGAAAAACTGTTTTTT | CASSQDHFTNEKLFF | . | TRBJ1-4 | TRBV4-1 | . | 15
TGTGCCAGCAGCTTGGCGGGGGGGCGAGAGACCCAGTACTTC | CASSLAGGRETQYF | TRBD2 | TRBJ2-5 | TRBV7-3 | . | 14
TGTGCCAGCAGCTTAGATTTTAGGGACAGGGGGGTTGGGTGGCACGGCTACACCTTC | CASSLDFRDRGVGWHGYTF | TRBD1 | TRBJ1-2 | TRBV7-8 | . | 19
TGTGCCAGCAGCCTCCAATCGACAGGGGATGGCTACACCTTC | CASSLQSTGDGYTF | TRBD1 | TRBJ1-2 | TRBV7-2 | . | 14